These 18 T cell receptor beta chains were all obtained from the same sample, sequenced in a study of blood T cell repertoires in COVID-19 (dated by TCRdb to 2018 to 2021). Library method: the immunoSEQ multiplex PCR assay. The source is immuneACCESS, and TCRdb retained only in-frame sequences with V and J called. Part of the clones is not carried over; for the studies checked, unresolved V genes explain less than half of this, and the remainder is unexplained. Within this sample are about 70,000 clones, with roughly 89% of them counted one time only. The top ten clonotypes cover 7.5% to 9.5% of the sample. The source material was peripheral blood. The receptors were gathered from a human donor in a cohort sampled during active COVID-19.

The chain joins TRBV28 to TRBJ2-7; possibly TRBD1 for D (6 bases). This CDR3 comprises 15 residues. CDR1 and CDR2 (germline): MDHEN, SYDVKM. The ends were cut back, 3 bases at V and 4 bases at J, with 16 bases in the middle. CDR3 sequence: CASSFSGALRYEQYF. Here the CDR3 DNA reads TGTGCCAGCAGTTTTTCAGGGGCCCTTCGGTACGAGCAGTACTTC.

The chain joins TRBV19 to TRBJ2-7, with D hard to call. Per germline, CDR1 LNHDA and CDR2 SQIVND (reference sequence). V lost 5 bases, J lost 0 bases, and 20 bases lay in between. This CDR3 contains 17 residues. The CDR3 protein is CASSPSGPHLASYEQYF. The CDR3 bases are TGTGCCAGTAGTCCATCAGGCCCGCATCTCGCCTCCTACGAGCAGTACTTC.

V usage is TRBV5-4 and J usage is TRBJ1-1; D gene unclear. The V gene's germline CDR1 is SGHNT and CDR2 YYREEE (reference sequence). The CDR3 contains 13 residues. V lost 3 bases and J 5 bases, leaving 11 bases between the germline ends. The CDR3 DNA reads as TGTGCCAGCAGCTCCAGATCGAGGACTGAAGCTTTCTTT. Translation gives CASSSRSRTEAFF.

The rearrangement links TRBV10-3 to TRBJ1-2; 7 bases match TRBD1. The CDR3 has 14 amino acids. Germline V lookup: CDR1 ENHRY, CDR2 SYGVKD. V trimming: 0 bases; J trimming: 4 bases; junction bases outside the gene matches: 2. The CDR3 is CAISESTGTYGYTF. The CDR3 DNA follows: TGTGCCATCAGTGAGTCGACAGGGACCTATGGCTACACCTTC.

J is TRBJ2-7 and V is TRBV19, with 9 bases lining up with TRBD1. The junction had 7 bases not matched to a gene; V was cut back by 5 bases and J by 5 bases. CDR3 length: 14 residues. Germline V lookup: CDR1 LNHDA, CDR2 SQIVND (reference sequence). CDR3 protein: CASSPGTGFHEQYF. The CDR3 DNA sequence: TGTGCCAGTAGTCCCGGGACAGGGTTCCACGAGCAGTACTTC.

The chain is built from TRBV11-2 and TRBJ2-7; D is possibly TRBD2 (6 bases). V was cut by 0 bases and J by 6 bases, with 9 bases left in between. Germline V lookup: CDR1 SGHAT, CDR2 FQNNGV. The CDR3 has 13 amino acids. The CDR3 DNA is TGTGCCAGCAGCTTAGAGGGGGGATCCGAGCAGTACTTC. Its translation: CASSLEGGSEQYF.

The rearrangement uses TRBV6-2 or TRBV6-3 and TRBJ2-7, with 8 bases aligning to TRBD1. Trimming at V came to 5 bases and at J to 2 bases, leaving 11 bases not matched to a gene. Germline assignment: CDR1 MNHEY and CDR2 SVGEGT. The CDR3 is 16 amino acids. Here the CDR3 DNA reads TGTGCCAGCAGTACCCCGGGACAGGTTTGGGCCTACGAGCAGTACTTC. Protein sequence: CASSTPGQVWAYEQYF.

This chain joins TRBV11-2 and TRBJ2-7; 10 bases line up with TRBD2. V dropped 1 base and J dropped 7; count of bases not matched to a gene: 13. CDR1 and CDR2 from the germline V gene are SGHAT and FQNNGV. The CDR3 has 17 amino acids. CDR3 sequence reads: CASSLALLAGPIREQYF. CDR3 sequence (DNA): TGTGCCAGCAGCTTAGCGCTACTAGCGGGACCTATACGAGAGCAGTACTTC.

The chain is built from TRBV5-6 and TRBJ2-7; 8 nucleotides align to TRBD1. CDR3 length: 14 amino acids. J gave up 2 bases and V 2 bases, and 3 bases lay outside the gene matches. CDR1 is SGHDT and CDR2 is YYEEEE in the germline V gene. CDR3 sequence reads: CASSFRQGTYEQYF. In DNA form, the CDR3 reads TGTGCCAGCAGCTTTCGACAGGGGACCTACGAGCAGTACTTC.

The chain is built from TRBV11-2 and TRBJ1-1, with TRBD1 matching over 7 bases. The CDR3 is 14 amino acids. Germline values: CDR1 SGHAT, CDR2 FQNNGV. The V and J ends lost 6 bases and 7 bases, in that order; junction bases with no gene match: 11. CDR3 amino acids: CASRRNRGQNEAFF. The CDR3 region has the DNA TGTGCCAGCAGGCGGAACCGGGGACAGAATGAAGCTTTCTTT.

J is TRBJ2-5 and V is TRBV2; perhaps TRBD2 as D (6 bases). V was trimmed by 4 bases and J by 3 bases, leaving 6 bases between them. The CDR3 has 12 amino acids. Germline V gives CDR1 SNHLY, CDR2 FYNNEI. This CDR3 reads CASSGGEETQYF. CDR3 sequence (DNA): TGTGCCAGCAGTGGGGGGGAAGAGACCCAGTACTTC.

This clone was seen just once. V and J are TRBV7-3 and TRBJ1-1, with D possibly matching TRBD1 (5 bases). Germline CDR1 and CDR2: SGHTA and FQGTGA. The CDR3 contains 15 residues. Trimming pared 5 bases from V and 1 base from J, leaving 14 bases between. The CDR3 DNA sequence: TGTGCCAGCAGCCTGGGGGGTAGTAAGAACACTGAAGCTTTCTTT. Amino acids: CASSLGGSKNTEAFF. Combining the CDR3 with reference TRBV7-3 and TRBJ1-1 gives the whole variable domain GAGVSQTPSNKVTEKGKYVELRCDPISGHTALYWYRQSLGQGPEFLIYFQGTGAADDSGLPNDRFFAVRPEGSVSTLKIQRTERGDSAVYLCASSLGGSKNTEAFFGQGTRLTVV.

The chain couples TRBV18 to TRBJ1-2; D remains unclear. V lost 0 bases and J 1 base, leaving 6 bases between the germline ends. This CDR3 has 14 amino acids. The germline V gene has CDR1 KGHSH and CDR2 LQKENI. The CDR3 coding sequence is TGTGCCAGCTCACCACCCTGGAGTAACTATGGCTACACCTTC. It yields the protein CASSPPWSNYGYTF. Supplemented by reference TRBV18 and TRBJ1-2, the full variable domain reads NAGVMQNPRHLVRRRGQEARLRCSPMKGHSHVYWYRQLPEEGLKFMVYLQKENIIDESGMPKERFSAEFPKEGPSILRIQQVVRGDSAAYFCASSPPWSNYGYTFGSGTRLTVV.

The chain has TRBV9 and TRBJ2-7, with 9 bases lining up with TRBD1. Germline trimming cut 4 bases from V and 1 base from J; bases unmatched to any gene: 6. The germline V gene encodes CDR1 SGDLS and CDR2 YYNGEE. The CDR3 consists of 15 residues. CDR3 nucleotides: TGTGCCAGCAGCCCCGGGACAGGGAATTCCTACGAGCAGTACTTC. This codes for CASSPGTGNSYEQYF.

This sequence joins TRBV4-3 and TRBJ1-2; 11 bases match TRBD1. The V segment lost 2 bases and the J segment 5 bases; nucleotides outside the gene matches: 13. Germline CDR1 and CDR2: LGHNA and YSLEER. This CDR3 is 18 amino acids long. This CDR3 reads CASSQSLFPGQGEYGYTF. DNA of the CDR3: TGCGCCAGCAGCCAAAGCTTGTTTCCGGGACAGGGGGAGTATGGCTACACCTTC.

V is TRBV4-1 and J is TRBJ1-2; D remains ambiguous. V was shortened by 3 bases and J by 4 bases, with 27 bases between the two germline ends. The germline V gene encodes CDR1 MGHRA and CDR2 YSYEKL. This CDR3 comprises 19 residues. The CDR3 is CASSHPPLSSNRGAYGYTF. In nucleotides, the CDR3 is TGCGCCAGCAGCCACCCCCCTTTAAGTAGTAACCGGGGTGCCTATGGCTACACCTTC.

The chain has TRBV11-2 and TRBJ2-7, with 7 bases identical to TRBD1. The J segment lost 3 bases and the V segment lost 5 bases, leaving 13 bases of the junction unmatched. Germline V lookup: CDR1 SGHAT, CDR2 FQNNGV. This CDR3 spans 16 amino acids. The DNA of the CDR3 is TGTGCCAGCAGCGCCTTTACCGGGACAGAGATCTACGAGCAGTACTTC. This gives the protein CASSAFTGTEIYEQYF.

For the CDR3, the DNA is TGCGCCAGCAGTGACCCGTATTGGGATGGGGGGACGCGGCCTAACTCTGGGGCCAACGTCCTGACTTTC. Its translation is CASSDPYWDGGTRPNSGANVLTF. V usage is TRBV10-1 and J usage is TRBJ2-6; the D gene is possibly TRBD2 (6 bases). The CDR3 is 23 residues long. V lost 3 bases and J 0 bases, leaving 30 bases between the germline ends. Germline CDR1 reads WNHNN; CDR2 reads SYGVQD (reference sequence).